This paragraph reports one T cell receptor beta chain. This clone's antigen is unknown. It has no much larger one-base neighbor in the sample; base qualities were not kept. This sample is part of a study of somatic mutations in cytotoxic T cells in rheumatoid arthritis (dated by TCRdb to the late 2010s). Broadly, across the study: Peripheral blood (approximately 30 ml EDTA) was collected from patients immediately after diagnosis and before any treatment began. For 55 to 70 rheumatoid arthritis patients and more than 15 healthy controls, TCRB deep sequencing was carried out. Median age was essentially the same in the patient group and the control group. Some V beta antibody-stained T-cell populations were flow-sorted on a FACSAria II or Sony SH800 at nearly 100% purity, and sorted V beta1+ cells also underwent TCRB sequencing. The study asked whether expanded CD8+ T-cell clones in newly diagnosed, untreated rheumatoid arthritis carry somatic mutations, and used TCRB deep sequencing to characterize clonality.

CDR1 MNHNY and CDR2 SVGAGI are derived from the germline V gene (reference sequence). The CDR3 measures 16 amino acids from cysteine to phenylalanine. The read is trimmed to its CDR3 DNA, 48 bases read in frame from base 1. V loses 0 bases at its end and J loses 0 bases; junction bases beyond the gene matches: 5. Flow cytometry confirmed the purity of CD4+ and CD8+ cells that had been isolated by positive magnetic bead selection on an AutoMACS. Clonal expansions were first screened by flow cytometry with a TCR V beta antibody panel, then characterized by TCRB deep sequencing of sorted CD8+ fractions. Ficoll-Paque PLUS density gradient separation was used to isolate peripheral blood mononuclear cells. Nucleospin Tissue or Tissue XS kits were used to extract DNA from CD4-enriched, CD8-enriched or PBMC samples, and a Qubit 2.0 fluorometer was used for quantification. Findings and caveats that apply to the study as a whole: Rheumatoid arthritis patients and age-matched healthy controls did not significantly differ in CD8+ T-cell clonality. CD8+ clonality increased with age in patients (Spearman r ~ 0.5) but not in healthy controls. The slight underrepresentation of TRBV07 in patients was not corrected for multiple comparisons. The antigen targets of the expanded CD8+ clones were unknown, and absence from virus-specific databases did not rule out viral specificity. In about an eighth of the 65 patients, more than 20% of CD8+ cells belonged to the largest CD8+ clone, while several identical CD8+ TCRB sequences were shared between blood and synovial fluid.

TCRB CDR3 sequencing used the immunoSEQ assay on genomic DNA. In the paper's pipeline: Only a few patient CD8+ clones larger than 1% matched published virus-specific TCRB sequences when compared against them. Analyses were restricted to productive TCRB rearrangements. A clone was defined by a unique TCRB CDR3 sequence, and clonality was computed as a productive clonality index based on Shannon entropy. The template counts of each clone relative to the total templates per sample were used to calculate repertoire overlap between two samples. V-gene usage from TCRB sequencing and V-gene usage measured by flow cytometry were correlated (Spearman r of roughly 0.56). As stored in TCRdb, this immuneACCESS dataset retains in-frame rearrangements with V and J assigned. A fraction of the clones does not appear; measured against another copy, unresolved V genes explain less than half of the discrepancy, and the remainder lacks a known reason. D and trimming were read from the DNA, whereas the V and J calls and clone size are those reported in that table. The sample table holds 20,000 to 25,000 clones, of which 70% to 90% were seen once. The ten most abundant clones make up approximately 3.8% of the sample.

This receptor was taken from an adult with rheumatoid arthritis. The sequenced sample was CD8+ T cells sorted from blood. This chain joins TRBV6-6 to TRBJ2-7, and 7 bases in between align with TRBD1. The nucleotide sequence is TGTGCCAGCAGTTACTCGCCCGGGACAGACTCCTACGAGCAGTACTTC. Its protein product is CASSYSPGTDSYEQYF.